This record looks at one T cell receptor (beta chain) sequence and its context. Its antigen is unknown. This sample was taken from a study of cytomegalovirus exposure and HLA in healthy donors. 60 Vbeta and 13 Jbeta primers were used in PCR. Clones were sequenced by immunoSEQ multiplex PCR, and TCRdb holds only the in-frame ones, with some missing. The sample shows nearly 100,000 clones, more than 70% of them seen only once. V shed 5 bases and J shed 8 bases, with 10 bases lying between them. This CDR3 spans 12 amino acids. Germline CDR1 SGDLS, CDR2 YYNGEE. General study findings and limits: What a later analysis showed was that several of the most significant clusters appeared linked to common viral pathogens. In a later analysis, productive TCRs from donors in an Asian-associated ancestry cluster reportedly carried fewer N-insertions than the cohort mean. A few V segments could not be told apart, such as TRBV6-2 and TRBV6-3, and were left out. Generally TCR sequences proved uncommon, though certain public TCRs appeared in numerous donors.

The sequence was obtained from a woman between 55 and 75 years old in good health and CMV-seropositive. The sample taken for sequencing was PBMCs. V is TRBV9 and J is TRBJ2-2; D is possibly TRBD2 (7 bases). The DNA for the CDR3 is TGTGCCAGCAGACGGGGGGCGGGGGAGCTGTTTTTT. This encodes CASRRGAGELFF.